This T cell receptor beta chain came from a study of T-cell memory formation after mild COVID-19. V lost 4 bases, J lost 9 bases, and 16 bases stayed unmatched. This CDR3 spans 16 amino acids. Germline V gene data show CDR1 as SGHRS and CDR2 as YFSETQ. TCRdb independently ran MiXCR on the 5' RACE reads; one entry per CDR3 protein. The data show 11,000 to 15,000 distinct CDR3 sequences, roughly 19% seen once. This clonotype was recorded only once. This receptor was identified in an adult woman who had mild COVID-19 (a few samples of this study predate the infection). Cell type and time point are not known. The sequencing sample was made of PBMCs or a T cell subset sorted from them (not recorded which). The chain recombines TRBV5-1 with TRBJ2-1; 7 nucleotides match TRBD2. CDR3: CASSGGLSGLRSEQFF. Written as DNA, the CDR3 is TGCGCCAGCAGCGGGGGACTAAGCGGGCTACGGAGTGAGCAGTTCTTC.